Listed below are T cell receptor beta chains from one sample, sequenced in a study of blood T cell repertoires in COVID-19. Measured with immunoSEQ multiplex PCR; TCRdb has only the in-frame clones, and not every one. Seen here are hundreds of thousands of clones, roughly four fifths observed once, and the top ten hold approximately 4.8%. Sequences were obtained from peripheral blood. The receptors were sampled from a woman between 65 and 79 years old with acute or convalescent COVID-19. CDR3s include the opening cysteine and the closing phenylalanine or tryptophan. The D gene is left open where the match is weak. Size values are once, few and many counts, or a class for expanded clones, and some rows have none.

clone size	D gene	V gene	J gene	CDR3 protein	CDR3 DNA
-	-	TRBV6-5	TRBJ2-7	CASIKTGFLDEQYF	TGTGCCAGCATTAAAACAGGGTTTTTGGACGAGCAGTACTTC
few	TRBD1	TRBV18	TRBJ1-5	CASSPIKPGQGALGNQPQHF	TGTGCCAGCTCACCTATTAAGCCGGGACAGGGGGCACTGGGCAATCAGCCCCAGCATTTT
-	-	TRBV3-1/TRBV3-2	TRBJ1-2	CASSQQGNYGYTF	TGTGCCAGCAGCCAACAGGGGAACTATGGCTACACCTTC
-	-	TRBV23-1	TRBJ1-2	CASSSVDYGYTF	TGCGCCAGCAGTAGTGTAGACTATGGCTACACCTTC
-	-	TRBV3-1/TRBV3-2	TRBJ2-3	CASSQGSGALITDTQYF	TGTGCCAGCAGCCAAGGGTCAGGGGCTTTGATCACAGATACGCAGTATTTT
-	-	TRBV13	TRBJ2-3	CASSLGAPGLGTDTQYF	TGTGCCAGCAGCTTAGGGGCACCGGGATTAGGCACAGATACGCAGTATTTT
-	TRBD2	TRBV11-2	TRBJ2-5	CASSLVASGGMETQYF	TGTGCCAGCAGCTTAGTTGCTAGCGGGGGGATGGAGACCCAGTACTTC
-	TRBD1	TRBV6-6	TRBJ1-1	CASSLTGPPNTEAFF	TGTGCCAGCAGTTTGACAGGGCCCCCGAACACTGAAGCTTTCTTT
-	-	TRBV2	TRBJ2-2	CASSPDRPYTGELFF	TGTGCCAGCAGCCCGGACAGACCCTACACCGGGGAGCTGTTTTTT
-	-	TRBV9	TRBJ1-2	CASSVTGSNYGYTF	TGTGCCAGCAGCGTAACAGGGTCTAACTATGGCTACACCTTC
few	-	TRBV28	TRBJ1-3	CASENEGQGLAGNTIYF	TGTGCCAGCGAGAACGAAGGGCAGGGCCTTGCTGGAAACACCATATATTTT
-	-	TRBV2	TRBJ1-6	CASSVRNQGLNSPLHF	TGTGCCAGCAGTGTACGCAATCAGGGCCTTAATTCACCCCTCCACTTT
once	TRBD2	TRBV28	TRBJ2-1	CASSSVPTSGGTNEQFF	TGTGCCAGCAGTTCCGTTCCAACTAGCGGGGGGACCAATGAGCAGTTCTTC
once	TRBD1	TRBV4-1	TRBJ2-7	CASSQDTGQTYEQYF	TGCGCCAGCAGCCAAGATACGGGACAGACCTACGAGCAGTACTTC
once	TRBD1	TRBV7-9	TRBJ2-1	CASSLGWRGQAGTHNEQFF	TGTGCCAGCAGCCTAGGCTGGCGAGGACAGGCGGGTACACACAATGAGCAGTTCTTC
-	-	TRBV18	TRBJ1-5	CASSPAGDNQPQHF	TGTGCCAGCTCACCGGCAGGGGACAATCAGCCCCAGCATTTT
-	TRBD1	TRBV9	TRBJ2-7	CASSPRQGIYEQYF	TGTGCCAGCAGCCCCCGACAGGGGATCTACGAGCAGTACTTC
-	TRBD1	TRBV5-6	TRBJ1-2	CASRQGAEYGYTF	TGTGCCAGTCGACAGGGGGCGGAGTATGGCTACACCTTC
-	-	TRBV7-8	TRBJ1-5	CASSFSTGQNQPQHF	TGTGCCAGCAGCTTTTCGACAGGACAGAATCAGCCCCAGCATTTT
-	-	TRBV6-5	TRBJ1-4	CASSYGGAQDEKLFF	TGTGCCAGCAGTTACGGTGGGGCGCAGGATGAAAAACTGTTTTTT
-	-	TRBV7-2	TRBJ1-5	CASSPHTNQPQHF	TGTGCCAGCAGCCCGCACACCAATCAGCCCCAGCATTTT
-	-	TRBV7-2	TRBJ1-5	CASSLVSRQDNQPQHF	TGTGCCAGCAGCTTAGTTAGTCGGCAGGATAATCAGCCCCAGCATTTT
-	-	TRBV5-4	TRBJ1-5	CASSFGGANSNQPQHF	TGTGCCAGCAGCTTTGGGGGCGCGAATAGCAATCAGCCCCAGCATTTT
-	-	TRBV4-2	TRBJ1-4	CASADGAREKLFF	TGTGCCAGCGCTGATGGGGCTCGTGAAAAACTGTTTTTT
-	-	TRBV12-3/TRBV12-4	TRBJ2-2	CASSLWTGELFF	TGTGCCAGCAGTTTGTGGACTGGGGAGCTGTTTTTT
-	TRBD1	TRBV3-1/TRBV3-2	TRBJ1-1	CASSQVWTGGLRNTEAFF	TGTGCCAGCAGCCAAGTCTGGACAGGGGGCCTCCGAAACACTGAAGCTTTCTTT
-	TRBD1	TRBV6-2/TRBV6-3	TRBJ2-7	CASSPGARTGGKSYEQYF	TGTGCCAGCAGTCCGGGAGCAAGAACAGGGGGCAAATCCTACGAGCAGTACTTC